A single sample is the source of the 26 T cell receptor beta chains below, sequenced in a study of memory B cells and T cells in multiple sclerosis. TCRdb keeps only in-frame clones here, not all; method: immunoSEQ multiplex PCR. The top ten hold roughly 2.7% of the sample, which has about 32,000 clones, roughly 82% seen once. These TCRs are of unknown antigen specificity. After stimulus-free culture, autoproliferating CFSE-dim and non-proliferating CFSE-high T cells were sequenced separately. Replicate wells were pooled after roughly 7 days of stimulus-free culture of 5x10^7 CFSE-labeled PBMCs. The specimen sequenced was PBMCs from blood kept in culture. These receptors came from a human donor with multiple sclerosis.

The V and J genes are TRBV7-2 and TRBJ2-2, with 7 bases matching TRBD1. J lost 4 bases, V lost 3 bases, and 5 bases had no gene match. Germline CDR1 is SGHTA and CDR2 is FQGNSA. The CDR3 extends over 15 amino acids. CDR3 coding DNA: TGTGCCAGCAGCTTGACGACAGGGTCCACCGGGGAGCTGTTTTTT. It translates to CASSLTTGSTGELFF.

The V gene is TRBV7-8, the J gene TRBJ1-2, with 8 bases that match TRBD1. The CDR3 spans 16 residues. V was clipped by 5 bases and J by 4 bases; unmatched bases: 12. Germline CDR1 and CDR2: SGHVS and FQNEAQ. This CDR3 is CASSPRGGQGAYGYTF. For the CDR3, the DNA is TGTGCCAGCAGCCCGCGGGGAGGGCAGGGGGCCTATGGCTACACCTTC.

This sequence joins TRBV4-1 and TRBJ2-2; 8 nucleotides match TRBD1. The germline gives CDR1 MGHRA, CDR2 YSYEKL. Germline trimming cut 6 bases from V and 5 bases from J; bases unmatched to any gene: 8. This CDR3 spans 15 amino acids. The CDR3 spells CASSYRQGRTGELFF. For the CDR3, the DNA is TGCGCCAGCAGTTACCGACAGGGGCGAACCGGGGAGCTGTTTTTT.

This clone was seen only once. The V gene is TRBV29-1, the J gene TRBJ2-5; 10 nucleotides line up with TRBD1. This CDR3 contains 13 residues. Trimming at V came to 7 bases and at J to 0 bases, leaving 2 bases not matched to a gene. Germline CDR1 and CDR2: SQVTM and ANQGSEA. CDR3 sequence: CSADRGYQETQYF. As DNA, the CDR3 is TGCAGCGCGGACAGGGGGTACCAAGAGACCCAGTACTTC.

The chain has TRBV6-6 and TRBJ1-2, with 9 nucleotides matching TRBD1. Germline V gives CDR1 MNHNY, CDR2 SVGAGI (reference sequence). The CDR3 runs 13 residues. The V and J ends lost 6 bases and 7 bases, in that order; junction bases with no gene match: 6. CDR3 sequence: CASRGQGIAGYTF. The CDR3 DNA follows: TGTGCCAGCAGAGGACAGGGGATCGCTGGCTACACCTTC.

This clone was detected once. The rearrangement joins TRBV4-1 to TRBJ2-7; possible D gene TRBD1, 5 bases. Germline CDR1 MGHRA, CDR2 YSYEKL. Trimming cost V 1 base and J 1 base, with 11 bases left between them. This CDR3 is built from 15 residues. CDR3 loop: CASSQAAGASYEQYF. For the CDR3, the DNA is TGCGCCAGCAGCCAAGCTGCTGGGGCGTCCTACGAGCAGTACTTC.

The rearrangement joins TRBV5-4 to TRBJ2-7, with 7 bases identical to TRBD1. This CDR3 is built from 13 residues. J gave up 6 bases and V 4 bases, and 7 bases lay outside the gene matches. The V gene's germline CDR1 is SGHNT and CDR2 YYREEE (reference sequence). The CDR3 protein is CASSPDRAGEQYF. For the CDR3, the DNA is TGTGCCAGCAGCCCCGACAGGGCCGGCGAGCAGTACTTC.

The chain carries TRBV9 and TRBJ2-1; 7 nucleotides align to TRBD1. CDR1 SGDLS and CDR2 YYNGEE come from the germline V gene. The trim removed 3 bases at V and 6 bases at J, leaving 3 bases unmatched. This CDR3 is built from 13 residues. The CDR3 loop reads CASSGTGPNEQFF. As DNA, the CDR3 is TGTGCCAGCAGCGGGACAGGACCCAATGAGCAGTTCTTC.

The table lists this clone with a few counts. This rearrangement joins TRBV7-9 to TRBJ1-4; D may be TRBD1 (5 bases). V lost 8 bases to trimming and J lost 6 bases, with 13 bases between them. The CDR3 consists of 13 residues. CDR1 is SEHNR, CDR2 FQNEAQ, per germline (reference sequence). The CDR3 region is CASGITTDEKLFF. The CDR3, as DNA: TGTGCCAGCGGAATAACGACAGATGAAAAACTGTTTTTT.

The chain has TRBV5-1 and TRBJ1-1; D uncertain. Deletions cut 0 bases from V and 5 bases from J, with 11 bases between. The CDR3 totals 14 residues. CDR1 SGHRS and CDR2 YFSETQ come from the germline V gene. The CDR3 sequence is CASSLGGRFTEAFF. The CDR3 bases are TGCGCCAGCAGCTTGGGAGGACGGTTTACTGAAGCTTTCTTT.

J is TRBJ1-3 and V is TRBV6-6, with D unresolved. V shed 6 bases and J shed 0 bases, with 9 bases lying between them. CDR1 MNHNY and CDR2 SVGAGI come from the germline V gene (reference sequence). This CDR3 is built from 14 residues. The CDR3 protein is CASSEARSGNTIYF. The CDR3 nucleotides read TGTGCCAGCAGCGAGGCCCGCTCTGGAAACACCATATATTTT.

The chain uses TRBV4-1 and TRBJ1-6, with TRBD1 as a possible D gene (5 bases). Germline V gives CDR1 MGHRA, CDR2 YSYEKL. The V gene lost 0 bases and the J gene lost 12 bases, with 15 bases spanning the gap. CDR3 length: 15 residues. This CDR3 is CASSQEGVPSQPLHF. The CDR3, as DNA: TGCGCCAGCAGCCAAGAGGGGGTCCCCTCACAACCCCTCCACTTT.

This clone was detected only a few times. V is TRBV2 and J is TRBJ1-2; TRBD1 aligns across 9 bases. J was trimmed by 0 bases and V by 6 bases; bases with no gene match: 11. CDR3 length: 17 amino acids. From germline, CDR1 is SNHLY and CDR2 FYNNEI. The CDR3 loop reads CASRAPGQGVPNYGYTF. The CDR3 DNA reads as TGTGCCAGCAGGGCGCCGGGACAGGGTGTTCCTAACTATGGCTACACCTTC.

This chain joins TRBV9 and TRBJ2-3, with D unclear. Germline V gene sequence: CDR1 SGDLS, CDR2 YYNGEE. This CDR3 comprises 16 residues. V lost 0 bases and J lost 0, with 11 bases in between. CDR3 protein: CASSVVGETSTDTQYF. The DNA of the CDR3 is TGTGCCAGCAGCGTAGTTGGCGAGACGAGCACAGATACGCAGTATTTT.

The chain employs TRBV15 and TRBJ2-1, with D possibly called TRBD1 or TRBD2 (5 bases each). CDR3 length equals 16 residues. CDR1 and CDR2 from the germline V gene are LNHNV and YYDKDF (reference sequence). Trimming shortened V by 1 base and J by 5 bases, and 15 bases separated the two germline ends. CDR3 nucleotides: TGTGCCACCAGCAGAGCGAGGGGAAATAGGAACAATGAGCAGTTCTTC. Translation gives CATSRARGNRNNEQFF. Full variable domain (remainder filled in from reference TRBV15 and TRBJ2-1): DAMVIQNPRYQVTQFGKPVTLSCSQTLNHNVMYWYQQKSSQAPKLLFHYYDKDFNNEADTPDNFQSRRPNTSFCFLDIRSPGLGDTAMYLCATSRARGNRNNEQFFGPGTRLTVL.

The chain has TRBV5-1 and TRBJ2-7; 13 nucleotides match TRBD2. Unmatched junction bases numbered 3, after V lost 4 bases and J lost 5 bases. The CDR3 runs 14 residues. The V gene's germline CDR1 is SGHRS and CDR2 YFSETQ. The chain's CDR3 is CASSLGTSGDEQYF. As DNA, the CDR3 is TGCGCCAGCAGCCTTGGGACTAGCGGGGACGAGCAGTACTTC.

The J gene is TRBJ1-5, the V gene TRBV2; D uncertain. CDR3 length equals 14 residues. Trimming left V 7 bases short and J 4 bases short, with 14 bases between. Germline-derived CDR1 and CDR2 are SNHLY and FYNNEI. DNA for the CDR3: TGTGCCAGCATGAAAGAACAGACTAATCAGCCCCAGCATTTT. It encodes CASMKEQTNQPQHF.

The rearrangement links TRBV6-5 to TRBJ1-2; 9 bases map to TRBD1. This CDR3 has 13 amino acids. The V and J ends lost 5 bases and 8 bases, in that order; junction bases with no gene match: 6. Germline CDR1 MNHEY, CDR2 SVGAGI. CDR3: CASSPDRGDGYTF. DNA of the CDR3: TGTGCCAGCAGTCCAGACAGGGGGGACGGCTACACCTTC.

As regards this clone: Germline is not matched at one junction end, which may reflect a read error. This same CDR3 is encoded by further DNA sequences in the sample. V is TRBV27 and J is TRBJ1-1; D unclear. The germline V gene has CDR1 MNHEY and CDR2 SMNVEV (reference sequence). CDR3 length equals 14 residues. The CDR3 DNA follows: TGTGCCAGCAGAGAAAGTCGCCCGAACAGTGAAGCCTTCTTT. It codes for CASRESRPNSEAFF.

The chain couples TRBV7-3 to TRBJ2-2; perhaps TRBD1 as D (5 bases). This CDR3 region has 15 residues. CDR1 is SGHTA, CDR2 FQGTGA, per germline. With 0 bases removed from V and 6 bases from J, the gap between germline ends came to 11 bases. CDR3 region: CASSLTSKGSGELFF. The CDR3 coding sequence is TGTGCCAGCAGCTTAACGTCGAAGGGGTCCGGGGAGCTGTTTTTT.

This sequence joins TRBV9 and TRBJ1-1, with D maybe TRBD1 (5 bases). CDR1 and CDR2 from the germline V gene are SGDLS and YYNGEE. This CDR3 comprises 15 residues. The V gene lost 0 bases and the J gene lost 4 bases, with 13 bases spanning the gap. The CDR3 sequence is CASSVDPLGGTEAFF. The DNA for the CDR3 is TGTGCCAGCAGCGTAGACCCCTTGGGGGGCACTGAAGCTTTCTTT. The entire variable domain, with the rest obtained from reference TRBV9 and TRBJ1-1, is as follows: DSGVTQTPKHLITATGQRVTLRCSPRSGDLSVYWYQQSLDQGLQFLIQYYNGEERAKGNILERFSAQQFPDLHSELNLSSLELGDSALYFCASSVDPLGGTEAFFGQGTRLTVV.

This clone turned up a few times. The chain uses TRBV7-9 and TRBJ1-5; 8 bases agree with TRBD1. With V trimmed by 4 bases and J by 2 bases, 13 bases remained unmatched. The germline gives CDR1 SEHNR, CDR2 FQNEAQ (reference sequence). The CDR3 contains 18 residues. The CDR3 DNA follows: TGTGCCAGCAGCTCAGGGGGCCTCCCTAATAAGGGCAATCAGCCCCAGCATTTT. Amino acid sequence: CASSSGGLPNKGNQPQHF.

The genes are TRBV5-1 and TRBJ2-7; the match to TRBD1 covers 10 bases. V shed 5 bases and J 4 bases; nucleotides not matched to a gene: 6. This CDR3 has 14 amino acids. CDR1 and CDR2 from the germline V gene are SGHRS and YFSETQ. CDR3 DNA sequence: TGCGCCAGCAGGCGCCAGGGACAGGGGTACGAGCAGTACTTC. As protein: CASRRQGQGYEQYF.

V and J are TRBV7-8 and TRBJ2-7; 11 bases are a match to TRBD2. The trim removed 8 bases at V and 2 bases at J, leaving 23 bases unmatched. Germline loops: CDR1 SGHVS, CDR2 FQNEAQ. This CDR3 region has 20 residues. CDR3 in DNA: TGTGCCAGCGGACGAGTTACGGCTAGCGGGGGGAACACCCTTACCTACGAGCAGTACTTC. Translating gives CASGRVTASGGNTLTYEQYF. Variable domain in full (rest from reference TRBV7-8 and TRBJ2-7): GAGVSQSPRYKVAKRGQDVALRCDPISGHVSLFWYQQALGQGPEFLTYFQNEAQLDKSGLPSDRFFAERPEGSVSTLKIQRTQQEDSAVYLCASGRVTASGGNTLTYEQYFGPGTRLTVT.

The chain carries TRBV9 and TRBJ1-2; TRBD1 might be the D (6 bases). This CDR3 is 13 amino acids long. Germline CDR1 reads SGDLS; CDR2 reads YYNGEE. Deletions cut 4 bases from V and 2 bases from J, with 9 bases between. The CDR3 nucleotides read TGTGCCAGCAGCCTTGGACAGAACTATGGCTACACCTTC. Its protein is CASSLGQNYGYTF.

This clone was counted a single time. CDR3 in DNA: TGTGCCAGCAGGAGGCGAGCGGGGGGAGCCGGACCCGGGGAGCTGTTTTTT. It specifies CASRRRAGGAGPGELFF. This chain connects TRBV5-4 to TRBJ2-2; 9 bases match TRBD2. CDR3 length equals 17 residues. V shed 5 bases and J 6 bases; nucleotides not matched to a gene: 14. CDR1 is SGHNT, CDR2 YYREEE, per germline (reference sequence).